This TCR beta chain comes out of a study of vaccination and CD4 T cells after COVID-19. The CDR3 has 12 residues. From germline, CDR1 is MNHNS and CDR2 SASEGT. The ends were cut back, 0 bases at V and 7 bases at J, with 7 bases in the middle. Points on this clonotype: Its matching antigen is unknown.

The treatment is: roughly 11-day PBMC culture with coronavirus spike peptide pools or control peptides (ViraFEST assay). Researchers used the Oncomine TCR Beta short-read assay to sequence DNA from cultured CD4+ T cells. One entry per CDR3 protein results from TCRdb running MiXCR on the PCR reads. Of about 18,000 distinct CDR3 sequences in the sample, less than 65% were seen once. The TCR was taken from a human donor who had recovered from COVID-19. This chain links TRBV6-1 with TRBJ2-7; D uncertain. Material: CD4+ T cells from blood, cultured in vitro. CDR3 nucleotides: TGTGCCAGCAGTGAAGCGAAGCGAGAGCAGTACTTC. As protein: CASSEAKREQYF.